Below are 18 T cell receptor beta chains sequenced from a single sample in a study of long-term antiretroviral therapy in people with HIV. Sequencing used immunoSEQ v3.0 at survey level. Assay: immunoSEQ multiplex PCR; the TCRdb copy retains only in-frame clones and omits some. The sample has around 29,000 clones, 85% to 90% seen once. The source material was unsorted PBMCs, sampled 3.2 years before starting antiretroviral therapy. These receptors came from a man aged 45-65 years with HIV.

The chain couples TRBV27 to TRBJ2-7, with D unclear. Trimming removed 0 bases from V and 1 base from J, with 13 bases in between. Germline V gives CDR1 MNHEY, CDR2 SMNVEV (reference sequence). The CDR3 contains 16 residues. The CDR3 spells CASSLSPGTRSYEQYF. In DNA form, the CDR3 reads TGTGCCAGCAGTTTATCACCGGGTACAAGGTCCTACGAGCAGTACTTC.

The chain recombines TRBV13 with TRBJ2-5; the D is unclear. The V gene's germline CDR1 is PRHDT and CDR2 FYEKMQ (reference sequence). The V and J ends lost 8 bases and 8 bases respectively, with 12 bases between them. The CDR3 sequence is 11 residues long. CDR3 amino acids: CASRVIRTQYF. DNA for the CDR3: TGTGCCAGCCGCGTAATAAGAACCCAGTACTTC.

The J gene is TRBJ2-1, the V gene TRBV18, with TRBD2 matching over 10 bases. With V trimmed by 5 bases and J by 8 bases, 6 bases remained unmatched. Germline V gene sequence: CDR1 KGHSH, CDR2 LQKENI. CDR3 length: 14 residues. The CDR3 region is CASSSTSGADEQFF. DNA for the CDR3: TGTGCCAGCTCAAGTACTAGCGGGGCGGATGAGCAGTTCTTC.

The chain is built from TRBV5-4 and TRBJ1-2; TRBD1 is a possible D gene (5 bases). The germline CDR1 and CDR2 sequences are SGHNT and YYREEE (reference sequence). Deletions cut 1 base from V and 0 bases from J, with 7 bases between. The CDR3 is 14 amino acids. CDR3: CASSLPGANYGYTF. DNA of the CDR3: TGTGCCAGCAGCTTGCCGGGGGCTAACTATGGCTACACCTTC.

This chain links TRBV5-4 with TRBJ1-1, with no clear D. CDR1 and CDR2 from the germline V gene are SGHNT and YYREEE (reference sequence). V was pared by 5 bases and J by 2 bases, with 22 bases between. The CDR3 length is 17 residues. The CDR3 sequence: CASRSRALSPINTEAFF. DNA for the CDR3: TGTGCCAGCAGATCGCGGGCCCTCTCCCCCATTAACACTGAAGCTTTCTTT. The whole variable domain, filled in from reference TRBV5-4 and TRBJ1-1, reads ETGVTQSPTHLIKTRGQQVTLRCSSQSGHNTVSWYQQALGQGPQFIFQYYREEENGRGNFPPRFSGLQFPNYSSELNVNALELDDSALYLCASRSRALSPINTEAFFGQGTRLTVV.

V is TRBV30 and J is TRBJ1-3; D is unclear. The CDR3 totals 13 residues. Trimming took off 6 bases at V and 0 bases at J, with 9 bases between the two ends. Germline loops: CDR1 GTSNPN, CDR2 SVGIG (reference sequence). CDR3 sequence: CACIGLSGNTIYF. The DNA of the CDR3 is TGTGCCTGTATAGGCCTCTCTGGAAACACCATATATTTT.

The CDR3 DNA reads as TGCGCCAGCAGTCTCGTCTCTGGAAACACCATATATTTT. It encodes CASSLVSGNTIYF. The rearrangement uses TRBV4-1 and TRBJ1-3; no clear D gene. CDR1 and CDR2 from the germline V gene are MGHRA and YSYEKL. The CDR3 extends over 13 amino acids. The germline V and J ends were trimmed by 6 bases and 0 bases, with 6 bases remaining between them.

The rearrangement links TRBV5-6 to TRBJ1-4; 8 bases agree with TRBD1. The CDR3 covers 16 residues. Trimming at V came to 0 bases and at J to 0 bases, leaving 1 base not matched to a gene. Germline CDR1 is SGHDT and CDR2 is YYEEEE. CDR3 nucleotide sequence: TGTGCCAGCAGCTTGGGGGGACAGGCAACTAATGAAAAACTGTTTTTT. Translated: CASSLGGQATNEKLFF. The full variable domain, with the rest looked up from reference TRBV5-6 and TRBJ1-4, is DAGVTQSPTHLIKTRGQQVTLRCSPKSGHDTVSWYQQALGQGPQFIFQYYEEEERQRGNFPDRFSGHQFPNYSSELNVNALLLGDSALYLCASSLGGQATNEKLFFGSGTQLSVL.

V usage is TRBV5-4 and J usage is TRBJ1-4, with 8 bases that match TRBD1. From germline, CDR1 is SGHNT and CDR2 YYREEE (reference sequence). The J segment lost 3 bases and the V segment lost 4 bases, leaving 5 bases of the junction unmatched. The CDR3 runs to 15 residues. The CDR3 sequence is CASSQDRGANEKLFF. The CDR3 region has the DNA TGTGCCAGCAGCCAAGACAGGGGCGCTAATGAAAAACTGTTTTTT. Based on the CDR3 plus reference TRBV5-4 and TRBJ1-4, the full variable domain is ETGVTQSPTHLIKTRGQQVTLRCSSQSGHNTVSWYQQALGQGPQFIFQYYREEENGRGNFPPRFSGLQFPNYSSELNVNALELDDSALYLCASSQDRGANEKLFFGSGTQLSVL.

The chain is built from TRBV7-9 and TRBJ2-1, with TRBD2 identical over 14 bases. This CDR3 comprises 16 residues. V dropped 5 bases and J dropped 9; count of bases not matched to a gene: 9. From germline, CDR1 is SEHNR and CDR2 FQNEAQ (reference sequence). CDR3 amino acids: CASSPRLAGGPGEQFF. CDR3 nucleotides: TGTGCCAGCAGCCCCCGACTAGCGGGAGGGCCTGGTGAGCAGTTCTTC.

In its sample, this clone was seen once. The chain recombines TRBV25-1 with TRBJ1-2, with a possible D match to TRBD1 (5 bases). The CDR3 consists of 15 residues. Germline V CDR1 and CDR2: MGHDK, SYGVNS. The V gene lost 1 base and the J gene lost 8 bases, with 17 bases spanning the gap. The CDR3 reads CASSEWVGAIGGYTF. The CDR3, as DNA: TGTGCCAGCAGTGAATGGGTAGGGGCAATAGGGGGCTACACCTTC.

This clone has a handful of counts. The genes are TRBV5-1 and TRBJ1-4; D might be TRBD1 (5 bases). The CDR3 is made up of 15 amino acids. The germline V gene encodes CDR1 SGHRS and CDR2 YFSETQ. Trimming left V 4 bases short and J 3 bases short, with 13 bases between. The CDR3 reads CASSGGWGSNEKLFF. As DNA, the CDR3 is TGCGCCAGCAGCGGGGGTTGGGGTTCTAATGAAAAACTGTTTTTT.

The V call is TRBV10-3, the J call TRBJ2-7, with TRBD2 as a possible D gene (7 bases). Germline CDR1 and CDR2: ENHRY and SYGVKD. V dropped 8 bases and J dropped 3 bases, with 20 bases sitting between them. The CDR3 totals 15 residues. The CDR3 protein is CAIGAGANGNYEQYF. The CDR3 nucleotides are TGTGCCATCGGTGCGGGGGCAAACGGTAACTACGAGCAGTACTTC.

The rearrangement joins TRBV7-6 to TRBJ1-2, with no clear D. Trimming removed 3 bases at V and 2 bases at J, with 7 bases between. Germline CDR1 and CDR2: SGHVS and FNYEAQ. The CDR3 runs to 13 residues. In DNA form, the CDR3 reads TGTGCCAGCAGCTTTGACGGCAACTATGGCTACACCTTC. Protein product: CASSFDGNYGYTF.

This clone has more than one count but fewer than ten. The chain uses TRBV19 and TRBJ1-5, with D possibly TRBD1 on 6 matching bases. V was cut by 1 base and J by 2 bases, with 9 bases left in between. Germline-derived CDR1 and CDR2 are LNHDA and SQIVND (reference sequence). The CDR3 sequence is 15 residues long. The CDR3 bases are TGTGCCAGTAGTATAGGCAGGGGTGGCAATCAGCCCCAGCATTTT. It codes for CASSIGRGGNQPQHF.

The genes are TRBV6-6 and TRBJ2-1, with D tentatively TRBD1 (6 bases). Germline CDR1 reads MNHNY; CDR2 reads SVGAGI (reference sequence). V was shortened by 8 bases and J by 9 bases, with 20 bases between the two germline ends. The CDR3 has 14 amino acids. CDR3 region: CASVYTPGALEQFF. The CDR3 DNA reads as TGTGCCAGCGTTTACACCCCAGGGGCGCTTGAGCAGTTCTTC.

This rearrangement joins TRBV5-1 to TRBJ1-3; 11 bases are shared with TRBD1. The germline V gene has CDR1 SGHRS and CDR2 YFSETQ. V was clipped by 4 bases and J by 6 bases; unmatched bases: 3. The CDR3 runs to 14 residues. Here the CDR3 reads CASSTGQGENTIYF. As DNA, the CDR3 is TGCGCCAGCAGCACGGGACAGGGGGAAAACACCATATATTTT. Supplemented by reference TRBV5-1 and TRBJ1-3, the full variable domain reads KAGVTQTPRYLIKTRGQQVTLSCSPISGHRSVSWYQQTPGQGLQFLFEYFSETQRNKGNFPGRFSGRQFSNSRSEMNVSTLELGDSALYLCASSTGQGENTIYFGEGSWLTVV.

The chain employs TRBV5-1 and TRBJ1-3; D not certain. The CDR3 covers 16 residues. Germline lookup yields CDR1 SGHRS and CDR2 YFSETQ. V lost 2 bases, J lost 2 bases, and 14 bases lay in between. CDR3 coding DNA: TGCGCCAGCAGCTTCGCACAGTCCCACCCTGGAAACACCATATATTTT. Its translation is CASSFAQSHPGNTIYF. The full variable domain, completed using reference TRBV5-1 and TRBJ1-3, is KAGVTQTPRYLIKTRGQQVTLSCSPISGHRSVSWYQQTPGQGLQFLFEYFSETQRNKGNFPGRFSGRQFSNSRSEMNVSTLELGDSALYLCASSFAQSHPGNTIYFGEGSWLTVV.